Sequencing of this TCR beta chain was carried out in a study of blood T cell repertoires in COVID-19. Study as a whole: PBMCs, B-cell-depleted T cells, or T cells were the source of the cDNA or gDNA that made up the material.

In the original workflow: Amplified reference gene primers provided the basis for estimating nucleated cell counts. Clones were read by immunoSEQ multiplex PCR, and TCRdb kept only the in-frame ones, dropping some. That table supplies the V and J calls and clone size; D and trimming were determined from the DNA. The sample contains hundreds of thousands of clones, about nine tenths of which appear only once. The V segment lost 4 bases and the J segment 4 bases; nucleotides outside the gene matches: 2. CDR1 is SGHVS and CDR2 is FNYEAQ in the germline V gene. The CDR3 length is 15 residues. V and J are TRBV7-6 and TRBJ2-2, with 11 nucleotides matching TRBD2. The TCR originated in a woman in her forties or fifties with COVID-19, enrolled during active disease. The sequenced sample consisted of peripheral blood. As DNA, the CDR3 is TGTGCCAGCAGCTACCTAGCGGGAGGCACCGGGGAGCTGTTTTTT. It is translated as CASSYLAGGTGELFF.